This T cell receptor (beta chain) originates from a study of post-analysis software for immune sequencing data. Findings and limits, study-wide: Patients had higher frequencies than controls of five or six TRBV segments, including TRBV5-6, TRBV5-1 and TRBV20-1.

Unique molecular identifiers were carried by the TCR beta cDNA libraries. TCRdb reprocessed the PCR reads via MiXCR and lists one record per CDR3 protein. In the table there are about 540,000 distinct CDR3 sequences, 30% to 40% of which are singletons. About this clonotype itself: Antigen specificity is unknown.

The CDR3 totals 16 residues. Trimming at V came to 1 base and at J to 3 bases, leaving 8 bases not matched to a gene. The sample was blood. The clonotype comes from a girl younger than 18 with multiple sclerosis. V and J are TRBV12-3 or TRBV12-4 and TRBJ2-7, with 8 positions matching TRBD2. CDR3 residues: CASSLGLAGSDYEQYF. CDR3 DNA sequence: TGTGCCAGCAGTTTAGGGCTAGCGGGCTCGGACTACGAGCAGTACTTC.